This T cell receptor (beta chain) is from a study of blood T cell repertoires in COVID-19. Trimming took 4 bases from V and 2 from J, leaving 9 bases between them. The CDR3 length is 14 residues. Germline lookup yields CDR1 MNHEY and CDR2 SMNVEV (reference sequence). Original handling: Researchers report that nucleated cell counts were estimated from reference gene primer amplification. Repertoires were generated with immunoSEQ multiplex PCR, while TCRdb's copy carries only in-frame clones and drops some. V, J and clone size are those of that table, while D and trimming were read from the DNA. The data hold about 140,000 clones, with around 86% observed a single time.

Sequencing was carried out using peripheral blood. The rearrangement joins TRBV27 to TRBJ2-1, with D perhaps matching TRBD2 (5 bases). This TCR came from a human donor in a cohort sampled during active COVID-19. The CDR3 loop is CASSYGVTYNEQFF. The DNA of the CDR3 is TGTGCCAGCAGTTACGGGGTGACCTACAATGAGCAGTTCTTC.